The rows below give T cell receptor beta chains drawn from one sample of a study of cytomegalovirus exposure and HLA in healthy donors. Some clones are missing from TCRdb's copy, which holds only in-frame ones; the method was immunoSEQ multiplex PCR. The sample shows around 120,000 clones, 80% of them seen only once. Sequenced: PBMCs. Every receptor here comes from a female donor in good health and CMV-seropositive. The CDR3 runs from the conserved cysteine through the conserved F or W. Each record gives: D gene, V gene, J gene, CDR3 DNA, CDR3 protein. D genes are given only for firm matches.

d_gene: -
v_gene: TRBV2
j_gene: TRBJ1-1
CDR3nt: TGTGCCAGCAGTTCCTGGACAAACACTGAAGCTTTCTTT
CDR3aa: CASSSWTNTEAFF

d_gene: -
v_gene: TRBV29-1
j_gene: TRBJ1-1
CDR3nt: TGCAGCGTTGAGAGACAGGCCCTCAATGAAGCTTTCTTT
CDR3aa: CSVERQALNEAFF

d_gene: TRBD2
v_gene: TRBV11-3
j_gene: TRBJ2-3
CDR3nt: TGTGCCAGCAGCTTAGGAAGTCTGGCGGGGGGGCACGATACGCAGTATTTT
CDR3aa: CASSLGSLAGGHDTQYF

d_gene: TRBD1
v_gene: TRBV7-2
j_gene: TRBJ2-7
CDR3nt: TGTGCCAGCAGCTTAGCAGGGACAGGGGCCTTCTACGAGCAGTACTTC
CDR3aa: CASSLAGTGAFYEQYF

d_gene: -
v_gene: TRBV5-1
j_gene: TRBJ2-3
CDR3nt: TGCGCCAGCAGCTTGGCTGGCGCCCAGGCGACAGATACGCAGTATTTT
CDR3aa: CASSLAGAQATDTQYF

d_gene: -
v_gene: TRBV18
j_gene: TRBJ1-1
CDR3nt: TGTGCCAGCTCCCCAACAGGGATGGGGTTTAGTGACACTGAAGCTTTCTTT
CDR3aa: CASSPTGMGFSDTEAFF

d_gene: -
v_gene: TRBV6-1
j_gene: TRBJ2-1
CDR3nt: TGTGCCAGCACTTTGAGGGCAGGTCCGAATGAGCAGTTCTTC
CDR3aa: CASTLRAGPNEQFF

d_gene: -
v_gene: TRBV7-2
j_gene: TRBJ1-2
CDR3nt: TGTGCCAGCAGCATCCTTTCCTATGGCTACACCTTC
CDR3aa: CASSILSYGYTF

d_gene: -
v_gene: TRBV18
j_gene: TRBJ1-1
CDR3nt: TGTGCCAGCTCACCTTTCCGGGATCGGGTCATAAGTTCACTAAACACTGAAGCTTTCTTT
CDR3aa: CASSPFRDRVISSLNTEAFF

d_gene: -
v_gene: TRBV6-5
j_gene: TRBJ1-1
CDR3nt: TGTGCCAGCAGTAGGACAGCCGACACTGAAGCTTTCTTT
CDR3aa: CASSRTADTEAFF